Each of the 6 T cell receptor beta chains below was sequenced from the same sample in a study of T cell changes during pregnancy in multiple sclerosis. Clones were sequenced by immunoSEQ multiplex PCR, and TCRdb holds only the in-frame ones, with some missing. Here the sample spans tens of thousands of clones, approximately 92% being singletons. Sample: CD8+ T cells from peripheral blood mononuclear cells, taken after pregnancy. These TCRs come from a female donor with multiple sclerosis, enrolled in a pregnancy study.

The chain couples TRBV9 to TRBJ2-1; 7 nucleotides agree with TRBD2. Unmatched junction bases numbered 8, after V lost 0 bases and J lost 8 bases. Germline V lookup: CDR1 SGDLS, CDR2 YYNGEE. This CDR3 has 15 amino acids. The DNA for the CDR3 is TGTGCCAGCAGCGTAGGGGGGAGGGCCACGTATGAGCAGTTCTTC. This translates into CASSVGGRATYEQFF.

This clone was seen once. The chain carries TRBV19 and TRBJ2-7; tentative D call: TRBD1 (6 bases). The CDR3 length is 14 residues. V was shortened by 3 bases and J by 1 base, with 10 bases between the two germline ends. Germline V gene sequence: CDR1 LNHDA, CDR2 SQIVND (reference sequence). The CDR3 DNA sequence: TGTGCCAGTAGTATTACAGGGTGGTCCTACGAGCAGTACTTC. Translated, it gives CASSITGWSYEQYF.

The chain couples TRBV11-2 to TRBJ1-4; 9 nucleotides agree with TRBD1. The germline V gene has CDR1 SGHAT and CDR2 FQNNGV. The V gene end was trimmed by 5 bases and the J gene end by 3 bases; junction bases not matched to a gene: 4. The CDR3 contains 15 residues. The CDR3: CASSPRTGANEKLFF. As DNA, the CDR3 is TGTGCCAGCAGCCCTCGGACAGGGGCTAATGAAAAACTGTTTTTT.

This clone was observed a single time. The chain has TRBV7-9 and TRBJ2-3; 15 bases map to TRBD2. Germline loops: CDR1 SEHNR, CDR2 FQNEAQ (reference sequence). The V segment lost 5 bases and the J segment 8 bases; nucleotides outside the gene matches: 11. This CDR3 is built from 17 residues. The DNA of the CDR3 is TGTGCCAGCAGCGGAGGGACTAGCGGGGGGCCCGGGGTTACGCAGTATTTT. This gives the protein CASSGGTSGGPGVTQYF.

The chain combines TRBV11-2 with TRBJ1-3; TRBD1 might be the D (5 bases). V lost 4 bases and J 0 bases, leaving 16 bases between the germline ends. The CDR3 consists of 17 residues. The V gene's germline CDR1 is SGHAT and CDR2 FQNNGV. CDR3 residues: CASSSQLEGASGNTIYF. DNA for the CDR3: TGTGCCAGCAGCTCCCAATTGGAAGGGGCCTCTGGAAACACCATATATTTT.

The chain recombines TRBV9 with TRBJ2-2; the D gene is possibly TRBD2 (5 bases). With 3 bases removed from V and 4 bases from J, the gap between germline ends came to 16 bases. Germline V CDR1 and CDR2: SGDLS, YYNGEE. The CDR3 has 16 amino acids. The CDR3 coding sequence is TGTGCCAGCAGCGCCCAGAGGCGGGCCCCCACCGGGGAGCTGTTTTTT. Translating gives CASSAQRRAPTGELFF.